A single sample gave rise to the 3 T cell receptor beta chains below, sequenced in a study of shared clonotypes between healthy human individuals. The assay was immunoSEQ multiplex PCR, and TCRdb's table has in-frame clones only and misses some. The sample has more than 2 million clones; about 94% are singletons. Sequencing was done on a sample of naive CD4+ T cells sorted from blood. Sample subset: CD45RA+ positively selected. Source of these receptors: a man between 18 and 35 years old in good health.

This sequence joins TRBV4-1 and TRBJ1-3, with D maybe TRBD1 (5 bases). Germline values: CDR1 MGHRA, CDR2 YSYEKL. Trimming stripped 4 bases from V and 0 bases from J, with 16 bases between. CDR3 size: 17 residues. CDR3 sequence reads: CASSPRAGPNSGNTIYF. As DNA, the CDR3 is TGCGCCAGCAGCCCCCGAGCGGGGCCCAACTCTGGAAACACCATATATTTT.

The chain joins TRBV9 to TRBJ2-5; TRBD2 matches at 16 bases. The length of the CDR3 is 18 residues. V shed 4 bases, J shed 4 bases, and the junction held 10 bases outside the gene matches. Germline lookup yields CDR1 SGDLS and CDR2 YYNGEE. Written as DNA, the CDR3 is TGTGCCAGCAGCCCAGGGACTAGCGGGGGGGCTATCGGAGAGACCCAGTACTTC. Amino acid sequence: CASSPGTSGGAIGETQYF.

In its sample, this clone was seen a few times. This chain uses TRBV18 with TRBJ1-2; D uncertain. Germline-derived CDR1 and CDR2 are KGHSH and LQKENI. CDR3 length: 14 amino acids. Trimming cost V 2 bases and J 8 bases, with 15 bases left between them. CDR3 in amino acids: CASSPNNGVEGYTF. The CDR3 DNA is TGTGCCAGCTCACCAAATAACGGGGTAGAGGGCTACACCTTC.